This TCR beta chain was documented in a study of blood T cell repertoires in COVID-19. Study context: The United States, Italy and Spain were the sources of the acute and convalescent COVID-19 samples. T cells, B-cell-depleted T cells, or PBMCs provided the cDNA or gDNA that served as material.

The assay was immunoSEQ multiplex PCR, and TCRdb's table has in-frame clones only and misses some. Found here are around 94,000 clones, approximately 84% of them singletons; the top ten hold 7.5% to 10%. There are 15 residues in the CDR3. Germline CDR1 KGHDR, CDR2 SFDVKD. The V and J ends lost 4 bases and 5 bases, in that order; junction bases with no gene match: 5. This clone was seen just once. This clonotype was sampled from a man aged 35-49 years with active or convalescent COVID-19. Sample: peripheral blood. The chain employs TRBV24-1 and TRBJ1-5, with 9 bases fitting TRBD1. The CDR3 protein is CATSEPRQGDQPQHF. The CDR3 bases are TGTGCCACCAGTGAGCCTCGACAGGGGGATCAGCCCCAGCATTTT.